This T cell receptor (beta chain) comes out of a study of PD-1 blockade in classical Hodgkin lymphoma. The assay was immunoSEQ multiplex PCR, and TCRdb's table has in-frame clones only and misses some. The table shows about 13,000 clones, with 92% occurring only once. After autologous stem cell transplantation all patients relapsed, and prior brentuximab vedotin exposure differed between cohorts. Findings and limits, study-wide: It was reported that newly diagnosed patients had less baseline TCR diversity than healthy donors. Those achieving complete response showed baseline diversity like newly diagnosed patients.

On this clone: Its antigen is currently unknown.

This TCR derives from a human donor with classical Hodgkin lymphoma. Material: peripheral blood mononuclear cells (PBMCs), obtained at baseline.

In DNA, the CDR3 is TGTGCCAGCAGTCCGGCGGGAGAGGAAAACATTCAGTACTTC. Protein sequence: CASSPAGEENIQYF. The V gene is TRBV27, the J gene TRBJ2-4; the match to TRBD2 covers 7 bases. Germline CDR1 and CDR2: MNHEY and SMNVEV (reference sequence). V was clipped by 5 bases and J by 5 bases; unmatched bases: 6. The CDR3 covers 14 residues.